This TCR beta chain was sequenced for a study of T cells in Graves' hyperthyroidism and ophthalmopathy. The investigators amplified TCR beta CDR3 regions from RNA transcripts. Carried out on the TCR CDR3, a first-round RT-PCR used the HTBI primer set. TCRdb re-analysed the multiplex PCR reads in MiXCR, keeping a single row per CDR3 protein. In the table there are 500,000 to 750,000 distinct CDR3 sequences, approximately 14% of which are singletons. CDR1 SQVTM and CDR2 ANQGSEA come from the germline V gene. The length of the CDR3 is 14 residues. V lost 4 bases, J lost 2 bases, and 7 bases stayed unmatched. This clonotype has only a few counts. Each diagnosis was grounded in clinical symptoms, serum thyroxine and TRAb, thyroid ultrasound, and orbital computed tomography.

The sequencing input was blood. The TCR comes from a woman aged 25 to 39 with Graves' hyperthyroidism. This sequence joins TRBV29-1 and TRBJ2-7; 8 nucleotides agree with TRBD2. Here the CDR3 DNA reads TGCAGCGTTGGAGGGCTAGCGGGCACCTACGAGCAGTACTTC. It is translated as CSVGGLAGTYEQYF.